These 23 T cell receptor beta chains were all obtained from the same sample, sequenced in a study of PD-1 blockade in classical Hodgkin lymphoma. Profiling relied on immunoSEQ multiplex PCR, and the TCRdb table lists in-frame clones only, not all of them. Found here are 20,000 to 25,000 clones, 90% to 95% of them singletons; the top ten hold 0.4% to 0.5%. Sample time point: newly diagnosed, previously untreated cHL patient sample. With magnetic negative selection, CD4+ T cells were purified from PBMCs that had been thawed. What was sequenced was CD4+ T cells from blood. The receptors shown here come from a human donor with classical Hodgkin lymphoma.

This chain links TRBV23-1 with TRBJ1-5; D is ambiguous. TRBV23-1 has ORF status, its function being uncertain. Trimming removed 0 bases from V and 0 bases from J, with 12 bases in between. This CDR3 comprises 17 residues. CDR3: CASSQSKLEPSNQPQHF. The CDR3 DNA is TGCGCCAGCAGTCAATCGAAATTGGAGCCTAGCAATCAGCCCCAGCATTTT.

The J gene is TRBJ2-7, the V gene TRBV4-3; D possibly matches TRBD1 or TRBD2 (6 bases each). The CDR3 is 17 amino acids. V lost 3 bases and J lost 2, with 20 bases in between. The V gene's germline CDR1 is LGHNA and CDR2 YSLEER. The CDR3 DNA sequence: TGCGCCAGCAGCCAGGCCTGGGGGGCAGGGAAAACCTACGAGCAGTACTTC. As protein: CASSQAWGAGKTYEQYF.

Of note for this clone: Sequence at one end of the junction differs from germline and may be a read error. The J gene is TRBJ2-3, the V gene TRBV4-2, with 9 bases matching TRBD2. The CDR3 spans 13 residues. CDR1 is LGHNA and CDR2 is YNFKEQ in the germline V gene. CDR3 residues: CASSQDPGTSMEF. The CDR3 nucleotides read TGTGCCAGCAGCCAAGACCCCGGGACTAGCATGGAGTTT.

The chain is built from TRBV6-5 and TRBJ1-2; 9 bases agree with TRBD1. Germline CDR1 MNHEY, CDR2 SVGAGI. The CDR3 runs 14 residues. V gave up 0 bases and J gave up 7 bases; unmatched junction bases: 3. Written as DNA, the CDR3 is TGTGCCAGCAGTTACTCCCGGGACAGGGCTGGCTACACCTTC. Translation: CASSYSRDRAGYTF.

The rearrangement uses TRBV5-1 and TRBJ1-2; maybe TRBD1 (5 bases). Deletions cut 2 bases from V and 0 bases from J, with 11 bases between. Germline CDR1 SGHRS, CDR2 YFSETQ. The CDR3 runs 15 residues. CDR3 DNA sequence: TGCGCCAGCAGCTTTTGGACGGGACCTAACTATGGCTACACCTTC. This encodes CASSFWTGPNYGYTF.

The J gene is TRBJ1-6, the V gene TRBV6-5; D gene unclear. The CDR3 contains 12 residues. Germline V gives CDR1 MNHEY, CDR2 SVGAGI. V was clipped by 7 bases and J by 6 bases, with 7 bases between them. The CDR3, as DNA: TGTGCCAGCACCGGGCGTAATTCACCCCTCCACTTT. Translation gives CASTGRNSPLHF.

This chain joins TRBV18 and TRBJ2-7, with TRBD2 identical over 8 bases. The CDR3 covers 15 residues. The V gene end was trimmed by 1 base and the J gene end by 7 bases; junction bases not matched to a gene: 9. CDR1 KGHSH and CDR2 LQKENI come from the germline V gene. DNA of the CDR3: TGTGCCAGCTCACCACAGCCGCGGGGGGCAGGAGAGCAGTACTTC. This gives the protein CASSPQPRGAGEQYF.

This sequence joins TRBV11-2 and TRBJ2-7; possible D gene TRBD2, 5 bases. Germline-derived CDR1 and CDR2 are SGHAT and FQNNGV. The V end was cut by 5 bases, the J end by 3 bases, with 11 bases between. This CDR3 has 13 residues. In DNA, the CDR3 is TGTGCCAGCAGCCGAGTAGCGTTCTACGAGCAGTACTTC. This sequence encodes CASSRVAFYEQYF.

The genes are TRBV13 and TRBJ1-3; no clear D gene. CDR3 length equals 16 residues. CDR1 and CDR2 from the germline V gene are PRHDT and FYEKMQ (reference sequence). V was cut by 1 base and J by 0 bases, with 10 bases left in between. The CDR3 is CASSLVGRHSGNTIYF. The CDR3 coding sequence is TGTGCCAGCAGCTTAGTAGGCCGCCACTCTGGAAACACCATATATTTT.

The chain carries TRBV2 and TRBJ1-6; 8 positions match TRBD1. The CDR3 consists of 14 residues. With 0 bases clipped from V and 15 bases from J, the junction kept 7 bases outside the gene matches. Germline V gene data show CDR1 as SNHLY and CDR2 as FYNNEI. CDR3 nucleotides: TGTGCCAGCAGTGAAGCCGCAGGGGGCATAATCCTCCACTTT. Translating gives CASSEAAGGIILHF.

The CDR3 protein is CASTRDSSSGANVLTF. DNA for the CDR3: TGCGCCAGCACCCGGGACAGTAGCTCTGGGGCCAACGTCCTGACTTTC. The chain joins TRBV5-1 to TRBJ2-6, with TRBD1 matching 7 bases. The CDR3 spans 16 residues. Germline trimming cut 6 bases from V and 0 bases from J; bases unmatched to any gene: 6. Germline values: CDR1 SGHRS, CDR2 YFSETQ. Full variable domain (missing parts from reference TRBV5-1 and TRBJ2-6): KAGVTQTPRYLIKTRGQQVTLSCSPISGHRSVSWYQQTPGQGLQFLFEYFSETQRNKGNFPGRFSGRQFSNSRSEMNVSTLELGDSALYLCASTRDSSSGANVLTFGAGSRLTVL.

The chain carries TRBV29-1 and TRBJ1-1, with unresolved D. The V end was cut by 6 bases, the J end by 4 bases, with 21 bases between. Germline V gene data show CDR1 as SQVTM and CDR2 as ANQGSEA. The CDR3 has 15 residues. The CDR3, as DNA: TGCAGCGTAGCTCCCGGATGGGGAATGGGCACTGAAGCTTTCTTT. Residues: CSVAPGWGMGTEAFF.

The V call is TRBV11-3, the J call TRBJ1-2; possibly TRBD1 for D (5 bases). In germline, CDR1 is SGHNT, CDR2 YENEEA. This CDR3 has 14 amino acids. Trimming left V 1 base short and J 4 bases short, with 10 bases between. Here the CDR3 reads CASSLGDSLYGYTF. Written as DNA, the CDR3 is TGTGCCAGCAGCTTAGGGGACTCCCTCTATGGCTACACCTTC.

CDR3 bases: TGTGCCAGCAGCTTGCAACCCTCCTACGAGCAGTACTTC. It encodes CASSLQPSYEQYF. The chain joins TRBV5-4 to TRBJ2-7; the D is unclear. V was clipped by 1 base and J by 0 bases, with 5 bases between them. The CDR3 is made up of 13 amino acids. In germline, CDR1 is SGHNT, CDR2 YYREEE (reference sequence).

The genes are TRBV7-2 and TRBJ2-5, with 8 bases identical to TRBD1. J lost 5 bases, V lost 1 base, and 0 bases had no gene match. The CDR3 runs to 13 residues. CDR1 SGHTA and CDR2 FQGNSA come from the germline V gene. CDR3 region: CASSLDRGETQYF. CDR3 DNA sequence: TGTGCCAGCAGCTTAGACAGGGGGGAGACCCAGTACTTC.

This chain joins TRBV29-1 and TRBJ2-3; D is uncertain. Germline V gene lookup returns CDR1 SQVTM and CDR2 ANQGSEA. Trimming stripped 6 bases from V and 2 bases from J, with 9 bases between. The CDR3 is 12 residues long. In DNA form, the CDR3 reads TGCAGCGTGGCCGCTTACACAGATACGCAGTATTTT. As protein: CSVAAYTDTQYF.

This chain links TRBV19 with TRBJ1-3; no firm D call. Trimming stripped 7 bases from V and 4 bases from J, with 17 bases between. Germline V lookup: CDR1 LNHDA, CDR2 SQIVND (reference sequence). The CDR3 spans 15 residues. The DNA of the CDR3 is TGTGCCAGTACCCATAGACGGGGTTTCGGAAACACCATATATTTT. Amino acid sequence: CASTHRRGFGNTIYF.

The chain joins TRBV5-5 to TRBJ2-5; D unclear. The V end was cut by 4 bases, the J end by 0 bases, with 10 bases between. This CDR3 has 14 amino acids. CDR1 and CDR2 (germline): SGHKS, YYEKEE (reference sequence). The CDR3 protein is CASSIATYQETQYF. Written as DNA, the CDR3 is TGTGCCAGCAGCATAGCTACGTACCAAGAGACCCAGTACTTC.

V and J are TRBV5-5 and TRBJ1-1; 7 bases align to TRBD1. Germline lookup yields CDR1 SGHKS and CDR2 YYEKEE (reference sequence). This CDR3 contains 16 residues. Losses at the gene ends were 4 bases for V and 0 bases for J; bases not matched to a gene: 9. CDR3 residues: CASSGRDRPMNTEAFF. CDR3 nucleotide sequence: TGTGCCAGCAGCGGGAGGGACAGACCCATGAACACTGAAGCTTTCTTT.

The genes are TRBV11-2 and TRBJ2-7; weak D call: TRBD1 (6 bases). In germline, CDR1 is SGHAT, CDR2 FQNNGV. Between the trimmed V and J ends, which lost 0 bases and 5 bases, there was a span of 14 bases. CDR3 length equals 15 residues. CDR3 loop: CASSLDYGQSNEQYF. CDR3 in DNA: TGTGCCAGCAGCTTAGATTACGGACAGAGCAACGAGCAGTACTTC.

This clone is a singleton in its sample. The chain carries TRBV7-2 and TRBJ1-3; 7 bases fit TRBD1. Per germline, CDR1 SGHTA and CDR2 FQGNSA. V trimming: 1 base; J trimming: 7 bases; junction bases outside the gene matches: 7. The CDR3 sequence is 15 residues long. CDR3 sequence: CASSLERGLGNTIYF. CDR3 nucleotide sequence: TGTGCCAGCAGCTTAGAAAGGGGGCTGGGGAACACCATATATTTT.

The V and J genes are TRBV9 and TRBJ1-5; unclear D gene. Germline CDR1 and CDR2: SGDLS and YYNGEE. This CDR3 is built from 13 residues. With 0 bases removed from V and 7 bases from J, the gap between germline ends came to 8 bases. The chain's CDR3 is CASSVAERQPQHF. Written as DNA, the CDR3 is TGTGCCAGCAGCGTAGCTGAAAGGCAGCCCCAGCATTTT.

The chain links TRBV21-1 to TRBJ1-1. TRBV21-1 corresponds to a pseudogene. The CDR3 has 16 residues. The CDR3 here is CASRWRRYTIRTEAFF. DNA of the CDR3: TGTGCCAGCAGGTGGCGACGCTACACAATTCGCACTGAAGCTTTCTTT.